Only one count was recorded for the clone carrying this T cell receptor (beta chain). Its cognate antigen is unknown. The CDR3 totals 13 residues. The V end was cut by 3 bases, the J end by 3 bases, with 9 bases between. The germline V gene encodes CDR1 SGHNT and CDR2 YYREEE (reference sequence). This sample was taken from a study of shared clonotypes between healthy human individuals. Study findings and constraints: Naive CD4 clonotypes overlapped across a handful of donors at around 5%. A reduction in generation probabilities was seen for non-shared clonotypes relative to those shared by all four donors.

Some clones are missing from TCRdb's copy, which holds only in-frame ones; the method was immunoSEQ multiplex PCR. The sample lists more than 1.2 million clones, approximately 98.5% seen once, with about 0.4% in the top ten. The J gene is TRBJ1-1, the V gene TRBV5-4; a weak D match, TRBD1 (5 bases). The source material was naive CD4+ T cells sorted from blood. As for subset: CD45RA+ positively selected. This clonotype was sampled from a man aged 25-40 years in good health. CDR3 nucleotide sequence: TGTGCCAGCAGCTCGCAGGGATACACTGAAGCTTTCTTT. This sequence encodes CASSSQGYTEAFF.